The sequence of this TCR beta chain was determined in a study of beta chain features in type 1 diabetes. Investigators reverse transcribed all isolated RNA, so they sequenced expressed TCRB transcripts. The method was immunoSEQ multiplex PCR; TCRdb's version includes in-frame clones alone and lacks a portion of them. Here the sample spans about 240,000 clones, 25% to 35% being singletons. Study findings and constraints: The cDNA sequencing approach could over-represent high-TCR-expressing cells.

Points on this clone: Its target is unknown.

The TCR comes from a man aged 25-45 years in good health. The sequenced sample was central memory CD4+ T cells from blood.

The CDR3, as DNA: TGTGCCAGCTCAGAACAGGGGTCCTACAATGAGCAGTTCTTC. It is translated as CASSEQGSYNEQFF. This chain links TRBV18 with TRBJ2-1; 7 bases fit TRBD1. Germline V gene sequence: CDR1 KGHSH, CDR2 LQKENI. This CDR3 has 14 amino acids. Unmatched junction bases numbered 2, after V lost 5 bases and J lost 1 base.